This T cell receptor beta chain was observed in a study of graft-versus-host responses after intestinal transplantation. Study summary: Each transplant was multivisceral, liver-intestinal, or isolated intestinal. Recipients were all induced with anti-thymocyte globulin, then given tacrolimus and steroids for 3 to 4 years. Study-wide results and limits: Researchers found GvH clones in recipient marrow, and some showed up first in ileum or blood. Patients with graft-donor T cell macrochimerism had high graft-versus-host to host-versus-graft clonal ratios in allografts.

Profiling relied on immunoSEQ multiplex PCR, and the TCRdb table lists in-frame clones only, not all of them. This table has 90,000 to 120,000 clones, approximately 86% appearing once. The CDR3 spans 12 residues. Germline-derived CDR1 and CDR2 are MNHNY and SVGAGI (reference sequence). The ends were cut back, 4 bases at V and 6 bases at J, with 10 bases in the middle. Points on this clone: Its antigen is not identified.

V and J are TRBV6-6 and TRBJ2-7; possible D gene TRBD1, 5 bases. This clonotype was obtained from a human donor who was the organ donor for an intestinal transplant. The material was unstimulated CD4+ T cells sorted from spleen or lymph node cells, obtained before transplant. The CDR3 DNA is TGTGCCAGCAGTTTATCCAGGGCCGAGCAGTACTTC. The encoded protein is CASSLSRAEQYF.